Included here is one T cell receptor beta chain sequence, with context. Its target is unknown. The data are from a study of T cell responses to AZD1222 COVID-19 vaccine. General study results and limits: Repertoires were obtained solely post-peak T cell response. Spike-specific TCR breadth and depth both grew after two AZD1222 doses.

Repertoires were generated with immunoSEQ multiplex PCR, while TCRdb's copy carries only in-frame clones and drops some. This repertoire shows about 73,000 clones, 80% to 90% found once; its top ten account for approximately 9.3%. The CDR3 is 13 amino acids. Trimming removed 7 bases from V and 0 bases from J, with 7 bases in between. Germline V gives CDR1 MDHEN, CDR2 SYDVKM. The rearrangement uses TRBV28 and TRBJ1-5, with D unclear. This receptor was identified in an adult who received the AZD1222 COVID-19 vaccine. Sequencing was performed on peripheral blood, taken 28 days after the second AZD1222 dose. This chain's CDR3 is CASNPVSNQPQHF. Here the CDR3 DNA reads TGTGCCAGCAACCCCGTTAGCAATCAGCCCCAGCATTTT. Using reference TRBV28 and TRBJ1-5 for the parts outside the CDR3, the full variable domain is DVKVTQSSRYLVKRTGEKVFLECVQDMDHENMFWYRQDPGLGLRLIYFSYDVKMKEKGDIPEGYSVSREKKERFSLILESASTNQTSMYLCASNPVSNQPQHFGDGTRLSIL.